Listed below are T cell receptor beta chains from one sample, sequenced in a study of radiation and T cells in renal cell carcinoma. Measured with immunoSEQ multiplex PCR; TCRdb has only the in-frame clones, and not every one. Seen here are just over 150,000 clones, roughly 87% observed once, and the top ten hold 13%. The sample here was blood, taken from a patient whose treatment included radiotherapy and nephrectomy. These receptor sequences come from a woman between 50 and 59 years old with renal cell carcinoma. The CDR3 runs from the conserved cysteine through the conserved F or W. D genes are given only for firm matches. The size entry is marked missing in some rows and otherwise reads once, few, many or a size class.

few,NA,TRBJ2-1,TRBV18,CASSPDRNNEQFF,TGTGCCAGCTCACCCGACAGAAACAATGAGCAGTTCTTC
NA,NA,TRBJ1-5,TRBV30,CAWSGGRVYQPQHF,TGTGCCTGGAGTGGTGGCAGGGTTTATCAGCCCCAGCATTTT
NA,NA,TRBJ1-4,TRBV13,CASSLRYTANEKLFF,TGTGCCAGCAGCTTACGGTATACAGCTAATGAAAAACTGTTTTTT
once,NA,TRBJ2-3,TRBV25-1,CASSAPGISSTDTQYF,TGTGCCAGCAGTGCACCAGGAATTTCTAGCACAGATACGCAGTATTTT
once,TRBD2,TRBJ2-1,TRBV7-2,CASSPRLAGGPNEQFF,TGTGCCAGCAGCCCACGACTAGCGGGGGGGCCTAATGAGCAGTTCTTC
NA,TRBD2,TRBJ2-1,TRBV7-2,CASSRLPLAGGLDNEQFF,TGTGCCAGCAGCCGTCTCCCCCTAGCGGGGGGGTTGGACAATGAGCAGTTCTTC
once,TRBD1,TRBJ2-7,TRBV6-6,CASSGPGTGAQYF,TGTGCCAGCAGTGGTCCCGGGACAGGGGCGCAGTACTTC
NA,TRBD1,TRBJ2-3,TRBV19,CASSIIGQGAEDTQYF,TGCGCCAGTAGTATAATTGGACAGGGGGCAGAGGATACGCAGTATTTT
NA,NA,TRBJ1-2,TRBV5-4,CASSLGSTPTNGYTF,TGTGCCAGCAGCTTGGGTTCCACGCCGACTAATGGCTACACCTTC
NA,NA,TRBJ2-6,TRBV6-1,CASGPRISGANVLTF,TGTGCCAGCGGCCCCAGAATCTCTGGGGCCAACGTCCTGACTTTC
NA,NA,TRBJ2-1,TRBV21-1,CASSSHGQIDNEQFF,TGTGCCAGCAGCTCCCATGGGCAGATTGACAATGAGCAGTTCTTC
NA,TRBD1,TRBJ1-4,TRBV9,CASSVGTGGNEKLFF,TGTGCCAGCAGCGTGGGGACAGGGGGTAATGAAAAACTGTTTTTT
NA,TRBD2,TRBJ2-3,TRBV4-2,CASSQDTSGQDTQYF,TGTGCCAGCAGCCAAGATACTAGCGGGCAAGATACGCAGTATTTT
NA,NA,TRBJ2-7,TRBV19,CASTSARAASYEQYF,TGTGCCAGTACTTCAGCGAGGGCCGCCTCCTACGAGCAGTACTTC
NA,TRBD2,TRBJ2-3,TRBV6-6,CASSSRLASDTQYF,TGTGCCAGCAGTAGCAGACTAGCATCTGATACGCAGTATTTT
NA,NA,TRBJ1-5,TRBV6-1,CASRDRGASNQPQHF,TGTGCCAGCAGAGACAGAGGGGCTAGCAATCAGCCCCAGCATTTT
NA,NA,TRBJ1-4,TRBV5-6,CASSLHATNEKLFF,TGTGCCAGCAGCTTACATGCAACTAATGAAAAACTGTTTTTT
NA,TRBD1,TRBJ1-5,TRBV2,CASRLRGLDQPQHF,TGTGCCTCCCGGCTCAGGGGGCTGGATCAGCCCCAGCATTTT
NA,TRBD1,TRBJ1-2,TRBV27,CASSSTGVLGYTF,TGTGCCAGCAGTTCGACAGGGGTCTTAGGCTACACCTTC
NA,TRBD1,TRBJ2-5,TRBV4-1,CASSQPFGTGGLGYQETQYF,TGCGCCAGCAGCCAGCCCTTTGGGACAGGGGGCCTCGGGTACCAAGAGACCCAGTACTTC
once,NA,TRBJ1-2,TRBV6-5,CASSYSPSSNYGYTF,TGTGCCAGCAGTTACTCCCCAAGCTCTAACTATGGCTACACCTTC
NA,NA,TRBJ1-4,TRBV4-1,CASSQVGVAGEKLFF,TGCGCCAGCAGCCAAGTGGGGGTCGCGGGTGAAAAACTGTTTTTT
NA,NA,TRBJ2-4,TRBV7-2,CASSSSLAKNIQYF,TGTGCCAGCAGCTCATCATTAGCCAAAAACATTCAGTACTTC
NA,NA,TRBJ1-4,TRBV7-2,CASSGDWRPNEKLFF,TGTGCCAGCAGCGGGGACTGGCGGCCTAATGAAAAACTGTTTTTT
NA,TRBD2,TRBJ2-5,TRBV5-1,CASSPGTSGVETQYF,TGCGCCAGCAGCCCCGGGACTAGCGGGGTGGAGACCCAGTACTTC
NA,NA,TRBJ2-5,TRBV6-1,CASNPTNQETQYF,TGTGCCAGCAACCCGACAAACCAAGAGACCCAGTACTTC
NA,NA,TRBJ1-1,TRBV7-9,CASSLAPMGRATEAFF,TGTGCCAGCAGCTTAGCCCCCATGGGCAGGGCGACTGAAGCTTTCTTT
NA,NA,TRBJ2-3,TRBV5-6,CASSLLRPFEGADTQYF,TGTGCCAGCAGCTTGCTTCGACCGTTTGAGGGCGCAGATACGCAGTATTTT
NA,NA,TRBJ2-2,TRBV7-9,CASSFSRGNTGELFF,TGTGCCAGCAGCTTTTCCAGGGGTAACACCGGGGAGCTGTTTTTT
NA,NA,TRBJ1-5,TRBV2,CASSRQGLNQPQHF,TGTGCCAGCAGCCGGCAGGGCCTGAATCAGCCCCAGCATTTT
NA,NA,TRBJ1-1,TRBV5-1,CASSSLTAVTEAFF,TGCGCCAGCAGCTCTCTCACAGCCGTCACTGAAGCTTTCTTT
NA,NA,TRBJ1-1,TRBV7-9,CASSLGQGNTEAFF,TGTGCCAGCAGCTTAGGCCAGGGAAACACTGAAGCTTTCTTT
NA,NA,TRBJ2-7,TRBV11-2,CASRQPYLRAQTYEQYF,TGTGCCAGCAGACAACCCTACCTGAGGGCCCAGACTTACGAGCAGTACTTC
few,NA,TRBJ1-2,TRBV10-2,CASSESPVPNYGYTF,TGCGCCAGCAGTGAGAGCCCAGTACCCAACTATGGCTACACCTTC
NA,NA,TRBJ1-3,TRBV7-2,CASSLRPPLSGRGNTIYF,TGTGCCAGCAGCTTACGGCCCCCTCTGAGCGGTCGAGGAAACACCATATATTTT
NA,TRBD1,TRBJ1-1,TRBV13,CASSWDRLNTEAFF,TGTGCCAGCAGTTGGGACAGACTGAACACTGAAGCTTTCTTT
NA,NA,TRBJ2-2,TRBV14,CASRYGPNTGELFF,TGTGCCAGCAGATACGGACCTAACACCGGGGAGCTGTTTTTT
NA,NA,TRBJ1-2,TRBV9,CASSVASQGIDYGYTF,TGTGCCAGCAGCGTAGCTAGCCAGGGGATCGACTATGGCTACACCTTC
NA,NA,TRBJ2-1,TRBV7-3,CASSLPPRSEQFF,TGTGCCAGCAGCTTACCTCCTAGAAGTGAGCAGTTCTTC
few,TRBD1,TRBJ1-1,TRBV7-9,CASRRQGPNTEAFF,TGTGCCAGCAGACGACAGGGTCCAAACACTGAAGCTTTCTTT
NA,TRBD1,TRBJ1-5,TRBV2,CASSRDSLRNQPQHF,TGTGCCAGCAGTCGGGACAGCCTACGGAATCAGCCCCAGCATTTT
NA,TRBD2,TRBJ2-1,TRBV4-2,CASSQALTSGGASYNEQFF,TGTGCCAGCAGCCAAGCGCTGACTAGCGGGGGGGCGTCCTACAATGAGCAGTTCTTC